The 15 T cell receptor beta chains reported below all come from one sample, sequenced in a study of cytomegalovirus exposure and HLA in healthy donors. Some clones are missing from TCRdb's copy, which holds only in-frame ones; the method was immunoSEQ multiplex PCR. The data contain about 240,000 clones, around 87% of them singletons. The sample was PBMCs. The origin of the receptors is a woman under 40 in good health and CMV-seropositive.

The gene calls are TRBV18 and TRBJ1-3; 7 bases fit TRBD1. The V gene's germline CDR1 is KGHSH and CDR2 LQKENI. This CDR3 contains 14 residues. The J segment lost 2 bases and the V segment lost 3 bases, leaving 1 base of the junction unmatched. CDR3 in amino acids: CASSPDRTGNTIYF. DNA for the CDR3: TGTGCCAGCTCACCGGACAGGACTGGAAACACCATATATTTT. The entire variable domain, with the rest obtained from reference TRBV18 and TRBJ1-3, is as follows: NAGVMQNPRHLVRRRGQEARLRCSPMKGHSHVYWYRQLPEEGLKFMVYLQKENIIDESGMPKERFSAEFPKEGPSILRIQQVVRGDSAAYFCASSPDRTGNTIYFGEGSWLTVV.

CDR3 nucleotide sequence: TGTGCCAGCAGCTTACAGGGATCGAACACTGAAGCTTTCTTT. Amino acids: CASSLQGSNTEAFF. The genes are TRBV5-6 and TRBJ1-1, with D perhaps matching TRBD1 (6 bases). CDR1 and CDR2 from the germline V gene are SGHDT and YYEEEE. Trimming shortened V by 2 bases and J by 1 base, and 9 bases separated the two germline ends. CDR3 length: 14 amino acids.

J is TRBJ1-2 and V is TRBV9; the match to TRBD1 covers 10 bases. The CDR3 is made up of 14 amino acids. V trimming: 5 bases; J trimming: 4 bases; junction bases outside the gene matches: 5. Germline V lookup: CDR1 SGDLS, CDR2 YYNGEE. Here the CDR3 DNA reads TGTGCCAGCAGTACGACAGGGGGCATCTATGGCTACACCTTC. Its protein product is CASSTTGGIYGYTF.

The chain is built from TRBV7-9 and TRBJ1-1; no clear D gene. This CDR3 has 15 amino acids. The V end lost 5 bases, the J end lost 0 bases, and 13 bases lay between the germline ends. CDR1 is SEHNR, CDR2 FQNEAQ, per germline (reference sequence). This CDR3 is CASSPPGSVNTEAFF. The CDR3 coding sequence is TGTGCCAGCAGCCCCCCCGGTTCGGTGAACACTGAAGCTTTCTTT. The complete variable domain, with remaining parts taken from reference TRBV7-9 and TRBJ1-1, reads DTGVSQNPRHKITKRGQNVTFRCDPISEHNRLYWYRQTLGQGPEFLTYFQNEAQLEKSRLLSDRFSAERPKGSFSTLEIQRTEQGDSAMYLCASSPPGSVNTEAFFGQGTRLTVV.

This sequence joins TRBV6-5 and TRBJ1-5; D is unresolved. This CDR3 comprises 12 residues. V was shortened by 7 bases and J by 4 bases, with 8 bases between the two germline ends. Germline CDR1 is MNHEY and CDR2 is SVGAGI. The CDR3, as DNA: TGTGCCAGCAAGACGGGGAATCAGCCCCAGCATTTT. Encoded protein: CASKTGNQPQHF.

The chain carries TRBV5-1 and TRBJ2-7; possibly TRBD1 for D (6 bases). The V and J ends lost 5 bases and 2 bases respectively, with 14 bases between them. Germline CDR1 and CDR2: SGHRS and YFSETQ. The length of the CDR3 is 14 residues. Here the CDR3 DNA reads TGCGCCAGCAGTTACGACACAGGGCCCTACGAGCAGTACTTC. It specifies CASSYDTGPYEQYF.

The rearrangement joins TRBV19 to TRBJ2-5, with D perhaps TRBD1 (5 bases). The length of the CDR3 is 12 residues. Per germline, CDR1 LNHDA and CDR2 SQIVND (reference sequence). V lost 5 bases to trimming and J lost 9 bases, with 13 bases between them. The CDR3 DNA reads TGTGCCAGTAGTTACACCTTAGGGGCCCAGTACTTC. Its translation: CASSYTLGAQYF.

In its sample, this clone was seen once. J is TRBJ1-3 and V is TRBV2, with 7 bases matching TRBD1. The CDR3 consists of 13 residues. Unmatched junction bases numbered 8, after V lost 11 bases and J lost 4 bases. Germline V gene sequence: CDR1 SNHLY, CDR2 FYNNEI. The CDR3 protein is CAGRTGEGNTIYF. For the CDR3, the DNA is TGTGCCGGAAGGACAGGAGAAGGAAACACCATATATTTT.

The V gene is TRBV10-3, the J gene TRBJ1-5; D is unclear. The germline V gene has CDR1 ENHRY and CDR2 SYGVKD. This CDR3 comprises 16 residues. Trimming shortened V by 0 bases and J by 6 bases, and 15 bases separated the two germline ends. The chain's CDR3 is CAISESDLAGFQPQHF. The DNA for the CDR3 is TGTGCCATCAGTGAGTCGGATTTGGCAGGTTTTCAGCCCCAGCATTTT.

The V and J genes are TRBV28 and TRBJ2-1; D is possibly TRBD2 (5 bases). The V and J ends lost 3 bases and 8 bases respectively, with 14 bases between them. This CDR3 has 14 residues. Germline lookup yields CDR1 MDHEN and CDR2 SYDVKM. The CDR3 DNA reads TGTGCCAGCAGTTTGAGGGCCGGCCAGGATGAGCAGTTCTTC. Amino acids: CASSLRAGQDEQFF.

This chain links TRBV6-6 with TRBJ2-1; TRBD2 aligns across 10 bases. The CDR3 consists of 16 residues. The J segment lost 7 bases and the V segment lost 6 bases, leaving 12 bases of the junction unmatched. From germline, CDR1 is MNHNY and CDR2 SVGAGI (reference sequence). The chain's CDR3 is CASSLNPTSGINEQFF. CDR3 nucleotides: TGTGCCAGCAGCCTTAACCCAACTAGCGGGATAAATGAGCAGTTCTTC.

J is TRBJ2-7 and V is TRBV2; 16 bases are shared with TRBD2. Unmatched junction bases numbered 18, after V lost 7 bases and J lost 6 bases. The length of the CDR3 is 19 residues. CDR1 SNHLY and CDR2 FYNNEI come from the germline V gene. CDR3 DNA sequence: TGTGCCAGCACCTCGTTGGGACTAGCGGGAGGGCATGAGTCCAGCGAGCAGTACTTC. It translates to CASTSLGLAGGHESSEQYF.

The CDR3: CASSQEGGMGNQPQHF. In nucleotides, the CDR3 is TGCGCCAGCAGCCAAGAAGGAGGGATGGGCAATCAGCCCCAGCATTTT. This chain joins TRBV4-1 and TRBJ1-5; D not certain. Germline V gene lookup returns CDR1 MGHRA and CDR2 YSYEKL. Between the trimmed V and J ends, which lost 0 bases and 2 bases, there was a span of 11 bases. The CDR3 spans 16 residues.

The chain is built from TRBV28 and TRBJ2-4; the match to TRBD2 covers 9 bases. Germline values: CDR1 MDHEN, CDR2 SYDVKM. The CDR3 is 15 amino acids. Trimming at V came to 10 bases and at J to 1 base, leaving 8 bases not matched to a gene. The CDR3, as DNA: TGTGCCACCGCGACTAGCGGTTTCGCCAAAAACATTCAGTACTTC. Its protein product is CATATSGFAKNIQYF.

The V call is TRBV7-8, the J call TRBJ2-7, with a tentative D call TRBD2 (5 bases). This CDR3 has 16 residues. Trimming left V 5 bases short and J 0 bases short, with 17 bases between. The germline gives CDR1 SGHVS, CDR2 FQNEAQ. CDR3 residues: CASSRGSVLSSYEQYF. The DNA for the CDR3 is TGTGCCAGCAGCCGAGGGTCGGTACTCAGCTCCTACGAGCAGTACTTC.